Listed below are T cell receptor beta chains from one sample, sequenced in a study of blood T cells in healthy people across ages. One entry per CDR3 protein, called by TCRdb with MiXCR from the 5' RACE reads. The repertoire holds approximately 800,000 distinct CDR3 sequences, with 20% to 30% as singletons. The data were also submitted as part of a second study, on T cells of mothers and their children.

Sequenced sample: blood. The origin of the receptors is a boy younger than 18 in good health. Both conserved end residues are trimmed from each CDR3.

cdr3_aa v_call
SACSGATDTQY TRBV20-1
ASSSRLATGYEQY TRBV7-9
SARGSVLALSSYNEQF TRBV20-1
SARDIGASGGPGSYNEQF TRBV20-1
ASSYAWGGETQY TRBV6-5
SARVGRTGELF TRBV20-1
ATSDPGLSDTQY TRBV24-1
ASSSLGDWGPSLYEQY TRBV27
ASSQDWTGANEQY TRBV3-1
SASQPPYNTNEQF TRBV20-1
ASSQELGSYNEQF TRBV4-3
ASSSLVEPETQY TRBV7-6
ASTGTPISNTEAF TRBV2
ASSLSGLRSYT TRBV4-3
ASTGTGSLNEQY TRBV7-8
SAGFRATDTQY TRBV20-1
ASSRQGMEEETQY TRBV28
ASSQDSGANYGYT TRBV4-2
ASSLFPGDNEQF TRBV7-6
SVEGTGPIRYTYEQY TRBV29-1
ASSLVGQVIDEQY TRBV28
ASSLGGTLGETQY TRBV7-9
SARVLGGSTDTQY TRBV20-1
SALSWGAVLF TRBV20-1
ASSLYQANTGELF TRBV28
ASRNWGTGLQQETQY TRBV6-1
ASSLDRRGPNYGYT TRBV28
ASTGDTYEQY TRBV19
SVGFVGGSDTQY TRBV29-1
SAWERGYSPLH TRBV20-1
ASSQATGSNTGELF TRBV4-1
ASSQDEGYTEAF TRBV3-1
ASSLVRSYEQY TRBV12-3/TRBV12-4
ATGTGGHNEQL TRBV6-4
ASSKGSGTEAF TRBV7-8
ATSDRTGRTLRQF TRBV24-1
ASSPGTAFNEQF TRBV6-2/TRBV6-3
ASSRGQAPGNTIY TRBV5-4
ASSPPEIGTDTQY TRBV18
ASSLGQFSLAGGNADTQY TRBV7-8
ASSDMVGTGSYEQY TRBV7-9
ASSSVRGGITETQY TRBV28
ASSLGRDRALPNYGYT TRBV27
SARDSSGMHGGEPF TRBV20-1
ASSLWGPTYEQY TRBV7-3
AIRSSGDEKLF TRBV10-3
IVGGKSNEQF TRBV20-1
SAPTGETETQY TRBV20-1
ASSYYRDPKTQY TRBV6-9
ASSTWAELETQY TRBV7-6
ASSFANRVGEQY TRBV7-9
ASSEFIGSGPYYNEQF TRBV2
ASSLVGSHEKLF TRBV7-2
ASSPRLAGLNEQF TRBV7-9
ASSPRQGSSEQY TRBV28